Listed below are T cell receptor beta chains from one sample, sequenced in a study of blood T cell repertoires in COVID-19. The method was immunoSEQ multiplex PCR; TCRdb's version includes in-frame clones alone and lacks a portion of them. The sample has approximately 220,000 clones, 86% seen once. Specimen: PBMCs or T cells enriched from blood (not recorded which). The receptors here all came from a woman between 40 and 50 years old with acute COVID-19. The CDR3 runs from the conserved cysteine through the conserved F or W. The D gene is left open where the match is weak. For some rows the clone size is stated as once, few or many, or as a class when expanded; others skip it.

V: TRBV24-1
D: TRBD2
size: NA
J: TRBJ2-1
CDR3: CATSDTSGAYNEQFF
DNA: TGTGCCACCAGTGATACTAGCGGGGCATACAATGAGCAGTTCTTC

V: TRBV11-2
D: NA
size: NA
J: TRBJ1-6
CDR3: CASSLDRDSPLHF
DNA: TGTGCCAGCAGCTTAGATCGAGATTCACCCCTCCACTTT

V: TRBV29-1
D: TRBD1
size: NA
J: TRBJ2-1
CDR3: CSVEDPGTGANEQFF
DNA: TGCAGCGTTGAAGATCCCGGGACAGGGGCAAATGAGCAGTTCTTC

V: TRBV6-5
D: NA
size: NA
J: TRBJ1-1
CDR3: CASSLREMTEAFF
DNA: TGTGCCAGCAGCCTCAGGGAAATGACTGAAGCTTTCTTT

V: TRBV27
D: TRBD1
size: NA
J: TRBJ1-4
CDR3: CASSLGTGYGEKLFF
DNA: TGTGCCAGCAGTCTGGGGACAGGGTATGGTGAAAAACTGTTTTTT

V: TRBV19
D: NA
size: once
J: TRBJ2-2
CDR3: CASSEGLLWGELFF
DNA: TGTGCCAGTAGTGAAGGACTACTGTGGGGGGAGCTGTTTTTT

V: TRBV6-2/TRBV6-3
D: NA
size: once
J: TRBJ1-5
CDR3: CASSYPGTQPQHF
DNA: TGTGCCAGCAGTTACCCAGGTACTCAGCCCCAGCATTTT

V: TRBV6-5
D: NA
size: NA
J: TRBJ1-2
CDR3: CASSYFPKSHYGYTF
DNA: TGTGCCAGCAGTTACTTCCCAAAGAGCCACTATGGCTACACCTTC

V: TRBV15
D: NA
size: NA
J: TRBJ1-6
CDR3: CATSRGTGGLNSPLHF
DNA: TGTGCCACCAGCAGAGGAACCGGAGGCCTAAATTCACCCCTCCACTTT

V: TRBV28
D: TRBD2
size: NA
J: TRBJ2-7
CDR3: CASTTLPSGANEQYF
DNA: TGTGCCAGCACCACCCTCCCCAGCGGGGCTAACGAGCAGTACTTC